The 8 T cell receptor beta chains below all came from one sample that was sequenced in a study of OX40 agonist ivuxolimab in advanced cancers. TCRdb's table, derived via immunoSEQ multiplex PCR, lists solely in-frame clones and lacks some. The sample has 13,000 to 15,000 clones, around four fifths seen once. Here the sequenced sample was CD4+ or CD8+ T cells sorted from blood, taken in a trial of the OX40 agonist ivuxolimab. The receptors come from an adult with an advanced solid tumor such as melanoma, head and neck, liver or kidney cancer.

The chain carries TRBV6-6 and TRBJ1-1; 8 nucleotides align to TRBD1. Germline values: CDR1 MNHNY, CDR2 SVGAGI (reference sequence). There are 15 residues in the CDR3. V shed 2 bases, J shed 1 base, and the junction held 3 bases outside the gene matches. This CDR3 reads CASSYRTGKNTEAFF. The CDR3 DNA follows: TGTGCCAGCAGTTACCGGACAGGGAAGAACACTGAAGCTTTCTTT.

The chain couples TRBV6-5 to TRBJ2-7; D remains unclear. The CDR3 totals 15 residues. Looked up from germline, CDR1 is MNHEY and CDR2 is SVGAGI. Between the trimmed V and J ends, which lost 2 bases and 2 bases, there was a span of 13 bases. The CDR3 spells CASSYALDSTYEQYF. CDR3 in DNA: TGTGCCAGCAGTTACGCCCTAGACTCAACCTACGAGCAGTACTTC.

The rearrangement links TRBV28 to TRBJ2-2; the D is unclear. V lost 3 bases and J lost 6, with 5 bases in between. The CDR3 consists of 12 residues. Germline assignment: CDR1 MDHEN and CDR2 SYDVKM. The CDR3: CASSFFAGELFF. In DNA form, the CDR3 reads TGTGCCAGCAGTTTTTTCGCCGGGGAGCTGTTTTTT.

The chain uses TRBV7-9 and TRBJ2-7; D is unclear. CDR3 length: 12 residues. Per the germline V gene, CDR1 is SEHNR and CDR2 is FQNEAQ (reference sequence). The V end lost 1 base, the J end lost 3 bases, and 4 bases lay between the germline ends. The CDR3 DNA sequence: TGTGCCAGCAGCTTAGTTGGCTACGAGCAGTACTTC. Translated, it gives CASSLVGYEQYF.

This rearrangement joins TRBV2 to TRBJ1-5; D is possibly TRBD1 (6 bases). CDR3 length: 14 residues. Germline CDR1 reads SNHLY; CDR2 reads FYNNEI. V lost 5 bases and J lost 0, with 8 bases in between. CDR3 sequence: CASSTGLSNQPQHF. Here the CDR3 DNA reads TGTGCCAGCAGTACAGGGCTTAGCAATCAGCCCCAGCATTTT.

The chain carries TRBV5-4 and TRBJ2-3, with D unresolved. This CDR3 is built from 14 residues. Germline V lookup: CDR1 SGHNT, CDR2 YYREEE (reference sequence). The germline V and J ends were trimmed by 1 base and 4 bases, with 10 bases remaining between them. The CDR3 region is CASSLIGGADTQYF. In nucleotides, the CDR3 is TGTGCCAGCAGCTTGATAGGTGGGGCAGATACGCAGTATTTT.

This clone was counted between two and nine times. The chain uses TRBV4-2 and TRBJ2-1; D is ambiguous. V shed 4 bases and J shed 4 bases, with 11 bases lying between them. The germline V gene encodes CDR1 LGHNA and CDR2 YNFKEQ. The length of the CDR3 is 14 residues. The CDR3 region is CASSPRSSYNEQFF. CDR3 DNA: TGTGCCAGCAGCCCAAGATCCTCATACAATGAGCAGTTCTTC.

The chain couples TRBV5-6 to TRBJ2-7, with 8 bases matching TRBD1. Germline V lookup: CDR1 SGHDT, CDR2 YYEEEE. The CDR3 spans 14 residues. Germline trimming cut 5 bases from V and 5 bases from J; bases unmatched to any gene: 9. CDR3 region: CASSVDRENDEQYF. CDR3 bases: TGTGCCAGCAGTGTGGACAGGGAAAATGACGAGCAGTACTTC.